The 9 T cell receptor beta chains listed next were all sequenced from one sample in a study of blood T cell repertoires in COVID-19. Clones were read by immunoSEQ multiplex PCR, and TCRdb kept only the in-frame ones, dropping some. The sample shows 85,000 to 120,000 clones, roughly 87% of them seen only once. Sequencing was performed on peripheral blood. The receptors were sampled from a woman aged 45-65 years with COVID-19, enrolled during active disease.

The CDR3 sequence: CASSEVLAGNYEQFF. The CDR3, as DNA: TGTGCCAGCAGTGAAGTACTAGCGGGGAACTATGAGCAGTTCTTC. The rearrangement uses TRBV2 and TRBJ2-1, with 10 bases lining up with TRBD2. Germline lookup yields CDR1 SNHLY and CDR2 FYNNEI. The CDR3 is made up of 15 amino acids. Trimming took 1 base from V and 8 from J; bases not matched to a gene: 5.

This clone was found a few times. The rearrangement links TRBV11-1 to TRBJ2-1, with D possibly matching TRBD2 (6 bases). The V and J ends lost 5 bases and 4 bases respectively, with 12 bases between them. Germline V gives CDR1 SGHAT, CDR2 FQDESV (reference sequence). The CDR3 has 14 amino acids. The CDR3 nucleotides read TGTGCCAGCAGCGCCCGGGGGAATTACAATGAGCAGTTCTTC. This encodes CASSARGNYNEQFF.

DNA of the CDR3: TGTGCCAGCAGCCCGGGGGGCAATTCACCCCTCCACTTT. This gives the protein CASSPGGNSPLHF. V is TRBV27 and J is TRBJ1-6; D might be TRBD1 (6 bases). From germline, CDR1 is MNHEY and CDR2 SMNVEV (reference sequence). The CDR3 spans 13 residues. With 6 bases removed from V and 7 bases from J, the gap between germline ends came to 10 bases.

CDR3 sequence: CSVDRGAYEQYF. The CDR3 DNA is TGCAGCGTTGATCGGGGGGCCTACGAGCAGTACTTC. The rearrangement links TRBV29-1 to TRBJ2-7, with TRBD2 matching 7 bases. CDR3 size: 12 residues. Germline V gene sequence: CDR1 SQVTM, CDR2 ANQGSEA. Germline trimming cut 3 bases from V and 2 bases from J; bases unmatched to any gene: 1.

This chain links TRBV30 with TRBJ2-7; TRBD2 matches 8 bases. V was clipped by 5 bases and J by 6 bases; unmatched bases: 9. The CDR3 covers 13 residues. CDR1 is GTSNPN, CDR2 SVGIG, per germline (reference sequence). The CDR3 protein is CAWRLAFSSEQYF. In DNA, the CDR3 is TGTGCCTGGCGACTAGCGTTTTCCAGCGAGCAGTACTTC.

The chain combines TRBV10-2 with TRBJ1-5, with TRBD1 matching 10 bases. The V and J ends lost 3 bases and 0 bases, in that order; junction bases with no gene match: 5. The CDR3 runs to 17 residues. Germline lookup yields CDR1 WSHSY and CDR2 SAAADI. The CDR3 DNA sequence: TGCGCCAGCAGTGAAGAGGGACAGGGGCATAGCAATCAGCCCCAGCATTTT. The encoded protein is CASSEEGQGHSNQPQHF.

The chain carries TRBV30 and TRBJ1-2; no definite D call. Germline V gene sequence: CDR1 GTSNPN, CDR2 SVGIG (reference sequence). Trimming took off 0 bases at V and 4 bases at J, with 9 bases between the two ends. This CDR3 is built from 13 residues. The CDR3 region has the DNA TGTGCCTGGAGTGTCGAGCCTAGCTATGGCTACACCTTC. Its translation is CAWSVEPSYGYTF.

The chain carries TRBV2 and TRBJ2-7, with TRBD1 as a possible D gene (6 bases). Germline CDR1 is SNHLY and CDR2 is FYNNEI. V lost 7 bases, J lost 0 bases, and 13 bases lay in between. The CDR3 consists of 14 residues. The CDR3 here is CASTLRQDSYEQYF. The CDR3 bases are TGTGCCAGCACCTTAAGACAGGACTCCTACGAGCAGTACTTC.

The CDR3 DNA sequence: TGTGCCAGCAGCCTGGGACAGTTTAGTGGCAATGAGCAGTTCTTC. This encodes CASSLGQFSGNEQFF. The V gene is TRBV9, the J gene TRBJ2-1; 7 bases are shared with TRBD1. Germline CDR1 and CDR2: SGDLS and YYNGEE. The CDR3 runs 15 residues. Unmatched junction bases numbered 10, after V lost 4 bases and J lost 6 bases.